This TCR beta chain was documented in a study of blood T cell repertoires in COVID-19. Study-level background: Acute and convalescent COVID-19 samples came from the United States, Italy and Spain.

Profiled with immunoSEQ multiplex PCR; TCRdb holds only in-frame clones, not every one. The table lists 310,000 or so clones, approximately 86% of them singletons. The CDR3 is made up of 17 amino acids. V trimming: 2 bases; J trimming: 2 bases; junction bases outside the gene matches: 6. Germline CDR1 and CDR2: LGHNT and FRNRAP. The specimen sequenced was peripheral blood. This TCR was recovered from a man aged 65-85 years with acute or convalescent COVID-19. This rearrangement joins TRBV12-5 to TRBJ1-6, with 7 bases identical to TRBD1. CDR3 in amino acids: CASGLRQGIPYNSPLHF. The CDR3 nucleotides read TGTGCTAGTGGTTTGAGACAGGGAATCCCCTATAATTCACCCCTCCACTTT.